Listed here is a single TCR beta chain. Its specificity is unknown. Researchers ran the PCR with 60 Vbeta and 13 Jbeta primers. Sequenced by immunoSEQ multiplex PCR; TCRdb stores in-frame clones only, minus some. The sample lists 150,000 to 200,000 clones; about three quarters were seen once. The data originate from a study of cytomegalovirus exposure and HLA in healthy donors. General study results and limits: A later examination showed that TCR association rates differed by HLA locus, with DRB1 most and HLA-C fewest. According to reports, the classifier identified cytomegalovirus status with high specificity and sensitivity.

The origin of this receptor is a woman aged 40 to 50 in good health and CMV-seronegative. The sequenced sample consisted of PBMCs.

CDR3 sequence (DNA): TGTGCCAGCAGCGTTAACAGGTGGAAGTACCAAGAGACCCAGTACTTC. Translated: CASSVNRWKYQETQYF. This rearrangement joins TRBV11-3 to TRBJ2-5, with TRBD1 as a possible D gene (5 bases). Germline V gene lookup returns CDR1 SGHNT and CDR2 YENEEA. Deletions cut 5 bases from V and 0 bases from J, with 16 bases between. The CDR3 is 16 amino acids.